Below are 20 T cell receptor beta chains sequenced from a single sample in a study of blood T cell repertoires in COVID-19. The protocol was immunoSEQ multiplex PCR, while the TCRdb copy is restricted to in-frame clones and leaves out a portion. The repertoire consists of about 230,000 clones, with 80% to 90% occurring once and the leading ten covering under 4.5%. Sequencing was carried out using PBMCs or T cells enriched from blood (not recorded which). These receptors all stem from a woman in her twenties or thirties who had been exposed to COVID-19.

Regarding this clone: One junction end does not reproduce the germline sequence, and a read error may be involved. V usage is TRBV28 and J usage is TRBJ2-4, with 8 nucleotides matching TRBD2. Germline V gives CDR1 MDHEN, CDR2 SYDVKM. The CDR3 has 13 amino acids. DNA for the CDR3: TGTGCCAGCAGTACGCTAGGACTAGCCCGTTCAGACTTC. It codes for CASSTLGLARSDF.

The chain uses TRBV29-1 and TRBJ2-2, with TRBD1 identical over 7 bases. J lost 4 bases, V lost 4 bases, and 6 bases had no gene match. From germline, CDR1 is SQVTM and CDR2 ANQGSEA. CDR3 length: 14 residues. The CDR3 coding sequence is TGCAGCGTTGCTGAGGGGGCGGGCACCGGGGAGCTGTTTTTT. Its translation: CSVAEGAGTGELFF.

This clone was recorded only once. The chain uses TRBV4-1 and TRBJ2-3; the D gene is possibly TRBD2 (6 bases). This CDR3 is 16 amino acids long. Trimming took 6 bases from V and 2 from J, leaving 18 bases between them. Germline CDR1 MGHRA, CDR2 YSYEKL. The chain's CDR3 is CASSLTGTQHTDTQYF. CDR3 sequence (DNA): TGCGCCAGCAGTCTTACCGGGACTCAACACACAGATACGCAGTATTTT.

This chain uses TRBV21-1 with TRBJ2-5; the table assigns TRBD1, which was not confirmed against the DNA. TRBV21-1 is a pseudogene. This CDR3 contains 15 residues. The DNA of the CDR3 is TGTGCCAGCAGCCTCCACAAAGGGGGAAGAGAGGCCCAGTACTTC. Amino acids: CASSLHKGGREAQYF.

The chain is built from TRBV25-1 and TRBJ1-2, with D possibly TRBD1 on 5 matching bases. This CDR3 spans 15 amino acids. V was cut by 2 bases and J by 7 bases, with 17 bases left in between. The germline gives CDR1 MGHDK, CDR2 SYGVNS. CDR3 residues: CASSEPGYGAVGYTF. DNA for the CDR3: TGTGCCAGCAGTGAACCTGGCTATGGGGCAGTTGGCTACACCTTC.

The J gene is TRBJ2-5, the V gene TRBV7-2, with 7 bases that match TRBD1. The CDR3 contains 15 residues. J lost 7 bases, V lost 5 bases, and 13 bases had no gene match. Germline values: CDR1 SGHTA, CDR2 FQGNSA. The CDR3, as DNA: TGTGCCAGCAGCACCACCGGGACAGTTATCTCGACCCAGTACTTC. This encodes CASSTTGTVISTQYF.

The V gene is TRBV11-2, the J gene TRBJ1-4; possible D gene TRBD1, 6 bases. V dropped 0 bases and J dropped 6 bases, with 11 bases sitting between them. The CDR3 consists of 15 residues. Germline CDR1 SGHAT, CDR2 FQNNGV. This CDR3 is CASSLDQGLYEKLFF. Here the CDR3 DNA reads TGTGCCAGCAGCTTAGATCAGGGGCTATATGAAAAACTGTTTTTT.

This clone was seen just once. The rearrangement joins TRBV14 to TRBJ2-1; D gene ambiguous. V dropped 3 bases and J dropped 9 bases, with 15 bases sitting between them. Germline V gene lookup returns CDR1 SGHDN and CDR2 FVKESK. This CDR3 is 14 amino acids long. The CDR3 here is CASSQARVKVEQFF. The DNA for the CDR3 is TGTGCCAGCAGCCAGGCCCGGGTAAAGGTTGAGCAGTTCTTC.

The gene calls are TRBV5-1 and TRBJ2-1; TRBD2 matches 14 bases. This CDR3 is 16 amino acids long. The junction had 7 bases not matched to a gene; V was cut back by 4 bases and J by 7 bases. The germline V gene has CDR1 SGHRS and CDR2 YFSETQ. CDR3 in amino acids: CASSHGTSGRGNEQFF. Here the CDR3 DNA reads TGCGCCAGCAGCCACGGGACTAGCGGGAGAGGTAATGAGCAGTTCTTC.

The chain combines TRBV27 with TRBJ1-4; D gene uncertain. This CDR3 spans 14 amino acids. Looked up from germline, CDR1 is MNHEY and CDR2 is SMNVEV (reference sequence). V was pared by 6 bases and J by 2 bases, with 10 bases between. CDR3 loop: CASSPFPTNEKLFF. The CDR3 DNA is TGTGCCAGCAGCCCGTTCCCTACTAATGAAAAACTGTTTTTT.

The CDR3 sequence is CASSRLAASTDTQYF. In nucleotides, the CDR3 is TGTGCCAGCAGCCGACTAGCGGCTAGCACAGATACGCAGTATTTT. V is TRBV5-5 and J is TRBJ2-3; TRBD2 agrees at 9 bases. The CDR3 has 15 residues. Germline loops: CDR1 SGHKS, CDR2 YYEKEE (reference sequence). Losses at the gene ends were 4 bases for V and 0 bases for J; bases not matched to a gene: 3.

This clone has only a few counts. This rearrangement joins TRBV18 to TRBJ2-2, with D possibly matching TRBD2 (6 bases). The CDR3 length is 15 residues. From germline, CDR1 is KGHSH and CDR2 LQKENI. V was shortened by 3 bases and J by 1 base, with 9 bases between the two germline ends. CDR3 nucleotide sequence: TGTGCCAGCTCACCGCGGCGGGAGAACACCGGGGAGCTGTTTTTT. This gives the protein CASSPRRENTGELFF.

This clone appeared a single time. This sequence joins TRBV5-4 and TRBJ2-5; 12 bases align to TRBD2. CDR1 SGHNT and CDR2 YYREEE come from the germline V gene (reference sequence). The CDR3 contains 17 residues. Trimming cost V 2 bases and J 5 bases; bases outside gene matches: 10. The CDR3 nucleotides read TGTGCCAGCAGCTTCGGAGGACTAGCGGGGCGGGGGGAGACCCAGTACTTC. Translation gives CASSFGGLAGRGETQYF.

The rearrangement links TRBV5-1 to TRBJ2-3; tentative D call: TRBD1 (5 bases). The CDR3 has 14 residues. Between the trimmed V and J ends, which lost 6 bases and 1 base, there was a span of 12 bases. Germline CDR1 and CDR2: SGHRS and YFSETQ. In DNA form, the CDR3 reads TGCGCCAGCACCCTCCAGGGCGGCACAGATACGCAGTATTTT. This sequence encodes CASTLQGGTDTQYF.

V usage is TRBV6-2 or TRBV6-3 and J usage is TRBJ2-1, with TRBD1 as a possible D gene (5 bases). V lost 2 bases and J lost 10, with 6 bases in between. This CDR3 has 11 amino acids. The V gene's germline CDR1 is MNHEY and CDR2 SVGEGT. The CDR3 DNA follows: TGTGCCAGCAGTTACCCAGGGGAGCAGTTCTTC. Its protein is CASSYPGEQFF.

This chain uses TRBV27 with TRBJ2-1; 7 bases are shared with TRBD2. The V gene end was trimmed by 8 bases and the J gene end by 8 bases; junction bases not matched to a gene: 3. Looked up from germline, CDR1 is MNHEY and CDR2 is SMNVEV (reference sequence). This CDR3 comprises 11 residues. The CDR3 here is CASRGGDEQFF. The DNA of the CDR3 is TGTGCCAGCCGCGGGGGAGATGAGCAGTTCTTC.

The chain couples TRBV7-9 to TRBJ1-1; TRBD1 might be the D (6 bases). Germline V gives CDR1 SEHNR, CDR2 FQNEAQ (reference sequence). V was shortened by 2 bases and J by 4 bases, with 17 bases between the two germline ends. The CDR3 extends over 16 amino acids. The CDR3 loop reads CASSLRRGGQGTEAFF. The CDR3 nucleotides are TGTGCCAGCAGCTTAAGGAGGGGGGGGCAAGGCACTGAAGCTTTCTTT.

The chain links TRBV11-2 to TRBJ1-1, with D perhaps TRBD1 (6 bases). This CDR3 has 14 residues. Trimming pared 6 bases from V and 1 base from J, leaving 12 bases between. CDR1 is SGHAT and CDR2 is FQNNGV in the germline V gene. The CDR3 region is CASSSPGQNTEAFF. Here the CDR3 DNA reads TGTGCCAGCAGTAGTCCGGGACAGAACACTGAAGCTTTCTTT.

CDR3 DNA: TGTGCCAGCAGCTTGGACGGGAAGAATAGGTACTTC. This encodes CASSLDGKNRYF. J is TRBJ2-7 and V is TRBV5-4, with TRBD2 as a possible D gene (5 bases). The germline CDR1 and CDR2 sequences are SGHNT and YYREEE (reference sequence). The CDR3 has 12 residues. The V and J ends lost 0 bases and 12 bases respectively, with 13 bases between them.

The chain joins TRBV6-2 or TRBV6-3 to TRBJ2-1; 9 positions match TRBD2. With 0 bases clipped from V and 8 bases from J, the junction kept 2 bases outside the gene matches. This CDR3 spans 14 amino acids. Germline values: CDR1 MNHEY, CDR2 SVGEGT. CDR3: CASSYSREGHEQFF. CDR3 nucleotides: TGTGCCAGCAGTTACTCGCGGGAGGGCCATGAGCAGTTCTTC.